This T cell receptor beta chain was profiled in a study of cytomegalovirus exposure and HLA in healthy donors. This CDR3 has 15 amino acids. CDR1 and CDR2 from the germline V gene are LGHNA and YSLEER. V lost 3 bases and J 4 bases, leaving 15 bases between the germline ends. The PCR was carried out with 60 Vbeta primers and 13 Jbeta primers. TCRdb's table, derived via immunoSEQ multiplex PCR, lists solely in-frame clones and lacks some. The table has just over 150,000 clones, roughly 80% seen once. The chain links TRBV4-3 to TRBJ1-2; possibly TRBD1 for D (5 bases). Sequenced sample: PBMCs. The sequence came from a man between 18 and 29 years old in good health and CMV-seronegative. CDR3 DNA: TGCGCCAGCAGCCATGGAGTAGGGGCCACCTATGGCTACACCTTC. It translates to CASSHGVGATYGYTF.